What follows are 27 T cell receptor beta chains derived from one specimen sequenced in a study of cytomegalovirus exposure and HLA in healthy donors. Both 60 Vbeta primers and 13 Jbeta primers went into the PCR. The protocol was immunoSEQ multiplex PCR, while the TCRdb copy is restricted to in-frame clones and leaves out a portion. Listed are 150,000 to 200,000 clones; about 6% falls within the top ten. The specimen was PBMCs. The receptor source for this set is a man aged 30-40 years in good health and CMV-seronegative.

The rearrangement joins TRBV9 to TRBJ2-5; D might be TRBD1 (7 bases). Germline CDR1 is SGDLS and CDR2 is YYNGEE. The CDR3 length is 17 residues. V lost 0 bases to trimming and J lost 4 bases, with 19 bases between them. The CDR3 spells CASSVVEGGGGGETQYF. CDR3 DNA: TGTGCCAGCAGCGTAGTTGAAGGTGGAGGGGGCGGAGAGACCCAGTACTTC.

The gene calls are TRBV30 and TRBJ2-1; 7 nucleotides align to TRBD2. J gave up 7 bases and V 3 bases, and 12 bases lay outside the gene matches. The CDR3 runs to 15 residues. Germline lookup yields CDR1 GTSNPN and CDR2 SVGIG (reference sequence). As DNA, the CDR3 is TGTGCCTGGAGCAGGGAGGGACGTGCGGGGAATGAGCAGTTCTTC. Encoded protein: CAWSREGRAGNEQFF.

The J gene is TRBJ2-7, the V gene TRBV29-1; 12 bases align to TRBD1. The V segment lost 6 bases and the J segment 6 bases; nucleotides outside the gene matches: 6. CDR1 and CDR2 from the germline V gene are SQVTM and ANQGSEA. CDR3 size: 13 residues. Here the CDR3 DNA reads TGCAGCGTCCCGGGACAGGGGGCGTTCGAGCAGTACTTC. Translating gives CSVPGQGAFEQYF.

This chain links TRBV11-2 with TRBJ1-4; 8 positions match TRBD1. Germline loops: CDR1 SGHAT, CDR2 FQNNGV. The CDR3 is 15 residues long. With 3 bases clipped from V and 7 bases from J, the junction kept 7 bases outside the gene matches. CDR3 DNA: TGTGCCAGCAGCTTCGGACAGGGCTCCCCTGAAAAACTGTTTTTT. It specifies CASSFGQGSPEKLFF.

This chain uses TRBV18 with TRBJ1-5; D uncertain. Germline CDR1 KGHSH, CDR2 LQKENI. The V gene lost 1 base and the J gene lost 3 bases, with 7 bases spanning the gap. This CDR3 contains 14 residues. CDR3 in amino acids: CASSPRPDNQPQHF. CDR3 coding DNA: TGTGCCAGCTCACCACGGCCCGACAATCAGCCCCAGCATTTT.

This chain joins TRBV25-1 and TRBJ2-1; possibly TRBD2 for D (6 bases). V gave up 5 bases and J gave up 2 bases, with 16 bases separating them. Germline V lookup: CDR1 MGHDK, CDR2 SYGVNS. The CDR3 contains 16 residues. The CDR3 is CASSRGSGRAYNEQFF. The CDR3 bases are TGTGCCAGCAGTAGGGGTAGCGGACGCGCCTACAATGAGCAGTTCTTC.

The CDR3 nucleotides are TGTGCCTGGACGGGGGGTGTGGACACCATATATTTT. It translates to CAWTGGVDTIYF. The rearrangement joins TRBV30 to TRBJ1-3; a possible D gene is TRBD1 (5 bases). The CDR3 sequence is 12 residues long. Germline CDR1 reads GTSNPN; CDR2 reads SVGIG (reference sequence). Trimming took off 4 bases at V and 8 bases at J, with 12 bases between the two ends.

The chain employs TRBV7-8 and TRBJ2-1, with 10 bases that match TRBD2. Germline CDR1 and CDR2: SGHVS and FQNEAQ. This CDR3 has 16 amino acids. V was clipped by 4 bases and J by 4 bases; unmatched bases: 7. The CDR3 here is CASSSVAGGTYNEQFF. CDR3 coding DNA: TGTGCCAGCAGCTCAGTAGCGGGAGGAACATACAATGAGCAGTTCTTC.

The J gene is TRBJ2-1, the V gene TRBV2, with a tentative D call TRBD1 (5 bases). The germline CDR1 and CDR2 sequences are SNHLY and FYNNEI. V was pared by 2 bases and J by 4 bases, with 6 bases between. The CDR3 totals 13 residues. The CDR3 DNA reads as TGTGCCAGCAGTGAACAGGGATACAATGAGCAGTTCTTC. Protein product: CASSEQGYNEQFF.

The chain uses TRBV25-1 and TRBJ1-5, with 11 nucleotides matching TRBD1. The CDR3 spans 15 residues. In germline, CDR1 is MGHDK, CDR2 SYGVNS. J lost 8 bases, V lost 3 bases, and 6 bases had no gene match. In DNA, the CDR3 is TGTGCCAGCAGTGACCGGGACAGGGGGATTGAGCCCCAGCATTTT. Encoded protein: CASSDRDRGIEPQHF.

This chain joins TRBV19 and TRBJ2-2, with 7 bases lining up with TRBD2. The CDR3 has 16 amino acids. J lost 0 bases, V lost 6 bases, and 7 bases had no gene match. The germline V gene has CDR1 LNHDA and CDR2 SQIVND (reference sequence). The CDR3 sequence is CASRGGAGANTGELFF. Here the CDR3 DNA reads TGTGCCAGTAGGGGCGGGGCGGGGGCGAACACCGGGGAGCTGTTTTTT.

CDR3 sequence (DNA): TGTGCCAGCAGTTACAGGGGCAGCCTTTCCACAGATACGCAGTATTTT. This gives the protein CASSYRGSLSTDTQYF. The chain links TRBV6-5 to TRBJ2-3; a possible D gene is TRBD1 (5 bases). The germline V gene encodes CDR1 MNHEY and CDR2 SVGAGI. V dropped 2 bases and J dropped 2 bases, with 14 bases sitting between them. CDR3 length equals 16 residues.

This sequence joins TRBV4-1 and TRBJ2-2; the D is unclear. V was shortened by 1 base and J by 5 bases, with 11 bases between the two germline ends. The CDR3 totals 15 residues. Germline V gene data show CDR1 as MGHRA and CDR2 as YSYEKL. The CDR3 DNA follows: TGCGCCAGCAGCCAAGGCTCGTTGGCAACCGGGGAGCTGTTTTTT. Its protein product is CASSQGSLATGELFF.

The genes are TRBV11-2 and TRBJ1-2, with D possibly TRBD1 on 6 matching bases. The CDR3 spans 14 residues. Per the germline V gene, CDR1 is SGHAT and CDR2 is FQNNGV. V was clipped by 5 bases and J by 7 bases, with 17 bases between them. CDR3 sequence (DNA): TGTGCCAGCAGCCGCAGACAGGACCTCGGTGGCTACACCTTC. It is translated as CASSRRQDLGGYTF.

The rearrangement uses TRBV18 and TRBJ1-1; possibly TRBD1 for D (5 bases). The CDR3 is made up of 15 amino acids. V shed 0 bases and J shed 4 bases, with 12 bases lying between them. Looked up from germline, CDR1 is KGHSH and CDR2 is LQKENI. The CDR3 sequence: CASSPPGGLATEAFF. CDR3 DNA sequence: TGTGCCAGCTCACCACCGGGGGGGTTGGCCACTGAAGCTTTCTTT.

The J gene is TRBJ1-1, the V gene TRBV28; D not certain. CDR3 length: 15 amino acids. Germline values: CDR1 MDHEN, CDR2 SYDVKM. Trimming removed 0 bases at V and 0 bases at J, with 8 bases between. The CDR3 region is CASSLWSVLNTEAFF. CDR3 nucleotides: TGTGCCAGCAGTTTATGGTCGGTGCTGAACACTGAAGCTTTCTTT.

This chain connects TRBV18 to TRBJ2-7; 10 bases are a match to TRBD1. Germline values: CDR1 KGHSH, CDR2 LQKENI. Trimming took 3 bases from V and 2 from J; bases not matched to a gene: 7. CDR3 length: 16 amino acids. CDR3 DNA sequence: TGTGCCAGCTCACCTGCCGGGACAGGGGTTCCCTACGAGCAGTACTTC. Encoded protein: CASSPAGTGVPYEQYF.

This chain links TRBV11-3 with TRBJ2-1, with a weak D call TRBD2 (7 bases). V gave up 11 bases and J gave up 7 bases, with 21 bases separating them. CDR3 size: 14 residues. CDR1 and CDR2 (germline): SGHNT, YENEEA. CDR3 region: CASLPSRGLNEQFF. The CDR3 DNA sequence: TGTGCCTCCCTCCCGTCGCGGGGGCTTAATGAGCAGTTCTTC.

The rearrangement uses TRBV27 and TRBJ1-4; 7 nucleotides agree with TRBD1. Germline lookup yields CDR1 MNHEY and CDR2 SMNVEV (reference sequence). The CDR3 is 19 amino acids. The J segment lost 0 bases and the V segment lost 4 bases, leaving 14 bases of the junction unmatched. The chain's CDR3 is CASSSTGLGEGATNEKLFF. CDR3 nucleotides: TGTGCCAGCAGTTCGACAGGGCTGGGGGAAGGGGCAACTAATGAAAAACTGTTTTTT.

The rearrangement links TRBV10-3 to TRBJ1-1; 8 bases agree with TRBD1. J gave up 5 bases and V 6 bases, and 5 bases lay outside the gene matches. The germline V gene has CDR1 ENHRY and CDR2 SYGVKD. This CDR3 has 13 amino acids. In DNA, the CDR3 is TGTGCCATCAGGGACAGGGTGGAAACTGAAGCTTTCTTT. Protein sequence: CAIRDRVETEAFF.

The J gene is TRBJ1-2, the V gene TRBV19; maybe TRBD1 (6 bases). Germline V lookup: CDR1 LNHDA, CDR2 SQIVND (reference sequence). V lost 4 bases and J 4 bases, leaving 16 bases between the germline ends. This CDR3 is built from 15 residues. CDR3 DNA: TGTGCCAGTAGTACGAGACAGGCTGAGGCCTATGGCTACACCTTC. Translation: CASSTRQAEAYGYTF.

The J gene is TRBJ2-3, the V gene TRBV27; TRBD2 matches at 8 bases. The CDR3 is 18 amino acids. Trimming cost V 1 base and J 0 bases; bases outside gene matches: 9. Germline CDR1 reads MNHEY; CDR2 reads SMNVEV (reference sequence). The CDR3 loop is CASSLWNSGATSTDTQYF. The CDR3 DNA is TGTGCCAGCAGTTTATGGAATAGCGGGGCTACTAGCACAGATACGCAGTATTTT.

The chain employs TRBV5-6 and TRBJ2-1, with 9 bases matching TRBD2. CDR1 SGHDT and CDR2 YYEEEE come from the germline V gene. The length of the CDR3 is 18 residues. V was clipped by 0 bases and J by 8 bases; unmatched bases: 15. In DNA, the CDR3 is TGTGCCAGCAGCTTGGAGTTGGTTGCGGGAGGGCCCGGAGATGAGCAGTTCTTC. Translating it yields CASSLELVAGGPGDEQFF. The full variable domain, with the rest looked up from reference TRBV5-6 and TRBJ2-1, is DAGVTQSPTHLIKTRGQQVTLRCSPKSGHDTVSWYQQALGQGPQFIFQYYEEEERQRGNFPDRFSGHQFPNYSSELNVNALLLGDSALYLCASSLELVAGGPGDEQFFGPGTRLTVL.

The J gene is TRBJ1-2, the V gene TRBV14, with D possibly matching TRBD1 (5 bases). The CDR3 runs to 13 residues. V shed 4 bases and J shed 3 bases, with 9 bases lying between them. CDR1 is SGHDN, CDR2 FVKESK, per germline. This CDR3 reads CASSPRGYYGYTF. CDR3 bases: TGTGCCAGCAGCCCCCGGGGGTACTATGGCTACACCTTC.

The V call is TRBV5-1, the J call TRBJ1-1; 7 bases map to TRBD1. This CDR3 contains 14 residues. Germline trimming cut 6 bases from V and 1 base from J; bases unmatched to any gene: 6. Germline lookup yields CDR1 SGHRS and CDR2 YFSETQ. CDR3 in amino acids: CASNPRQGNTEAFF. The CDR3 DNA sequence: TGCGCCAGCAACCCTAGACAGGGGAACACTGAAGCTTTCTTT.

This chain links TRBV19 with TRBJ1-5; a possible D gene is TRBD1 (5 bases). The ends were cut back, 1 base at V and 2 bases at J, with 12 bases in the middle. The CDR3 contains 16 residues. The V gene's germline CDR1 is LNHDA and CDR2 SQIVND (reference sequence). CDR3 bases: TGTGCCAGTAGTATAGTGTCTGGGGCTGGCAATCAGCCCCAGCATTTT. This encodes CASSIVSGAGNQPQHF.

The genes are TRBV11-3 and TRBJ2-7, with D possibly being TRBD1 (5 bases). Germline V CDR1 and CDR2: SGHNT, YENEEA. The V end was cut by 5 bases, the J end by 5 bases, with 19 bases between. The CDR3 loop spans 15 amino acids. The CDR3 DNA is TGTGCCAGCAGCCCTGAGACAGTTAAAGCTGACGAGCAGTACTTC. It specifies CASSPETVKADEQYF. The full variable domain, with the rest looked up from reference TRBV11-3 and TRBJ2-7, is EAGVVQSPRYKIIEKKQPVAFWCNPISGHNTLYWYLQNLGQGPELLIRYENEEAVDDSQLPKDRFSAERLKGVDSTLKIQPAELGDSAVYLCASSPETVKADEQYFGPGTRLTVT.